These T cell receptor beta chains were read from a single sample in a study of blood T cell repertoires in COVID-19. Libraries were prepared by immunoSEQ multiplex PCR; TCRdb keeps only in-frame clonotypes and omits some of them. The sample lists 150,000 or so clones; under 90% were seen once. Sequenced input: PBMCs or T cells enriched from blood (not recorded which). The source is a woman aged 50 to 65 who had recovered from COVID-19. CDR3s include the opening cysteine and the closing phenylalanine or tryptophan. D genes are given only for firm matches. Only part of the rows carry a size: once, few, many, or a class if the clone is expanded.

j_call clone_size d_call v_call cdr3_nt cdr3_aa
TRBJ2-2 NA NA TRBV3-1/TRBV3-2 TGTGCCAGCAGCCAATGGTCTATCACCAACACCGGGGAGCTGTTTTTT CASSQWSITNTGELFF
TRBJ2-1 NA TRBD2 TRBV28 TGTGCCAGCAGGAGCGGGAGGGTAGACAATGAGCAGTTCTTC CASRSGRVDNEQFF
TRBJ1-2 NA NA TRBV5-8 TGTGCCAGCAGCGACTCGTTTGACCGCCCCTATGGCTACACCTTC CASSDSFDRPYGYTF
TRBJ1-2 NA TRBD1 TRBV10-3 TGTGCCATCAATGGACAGGCGGGCTACACCTTC CAINGQAGYTF
TRBJ1-1 NA NA TRBV6-5 TGTGCCAGCAGCGCCCAACCCCAGGGGAGCACTGAAGCTTTCTTT CASSAQPQGSTEAFF
TRBJ1-1 NA NA TRBV5-1 TGCGCCAGCAGCTTCGACAGGTCGCCTGAAGCTTTCTTT CASSFDRSPEAFF
TRBJ1-2 NA TRBD1 TRBV2 TGTGCCAGCAGTGCTGGGACAGGGCCCCTCTATGGCTACACCTTC CASSAGTGPLYGYTF
TRBJ2-1 NA NA TRBV7-3 TGTGCCAGCAGCCCCACGGGGTGGGACAATGAGCAGTTCTTC CASSPTGWDNEQFF
TRBJ2-7 NA TRBD1 TRBV3-1/TRBV3-2 TGTGCCAGCACCCCGGGACAGGGCCAGTACGAGCAGTACTTC CASTPGQGQYEQYF
TRBJ1-2 NA NA TRBV19 TGTGCCAGTAGCCCTTCCAGGAACGCGCTCGCCGGAGGCTACACCTTC CASSPSRNALAGGYTF
TRBJ1-4 NA NA TRBV7-2 TGTGCCAGCAGCTTAAGCCAGGGATCTTATGAAAAACTGTTTTTT CASSLSQGSYEKLFF
TRBJ2-5 NA TRBD1 TRBV14 TGTGCCAGCAGGATGCTACAGGGGGCAGCAGAGACCCAGTACTTC CASRMLQGAAETQYF
TRBJ2-2 few TRBD1 TRBV29-1 TGCAGCGTTGGACAGGGGGCCGGGGAGCTGTTTTTT CSVGQGAGELFF
TRBJ2-7 once NA TRBV18 TGTGCCAGCTCACGTCAAACGGGGACCTACGAGCAGTACTTC CASSRQTGTYEQYF
TRBJ1-5 few NA TRBV19 TGTGCCAGTAGTCCCCGGAGGGGCAATCAGCCCCAGCATTTT CASSPRRGNQPQHF
TRBJ1-3 NA NA TRBV19 TGTGCCAGTAGTATCGCGGTAAAGGGAAACACCATATATTTT CASSIAVKGNTIYF
TRBJ2-5 NA TRBD2 TRBV10-3 TGTGCCATCAGTGGGCCCCGGGAGGGGCATACCGCACCGGAGACCCAGTACTTC CAISGPREGHTAPETQYF
TRBJ2-7 NA TRBD1 TRBV28 TGTGCCAGCAGTACTCCGGGACAGAGGTCCTACGAGCAGTACTTC CASSTPGQRSYEQYF
TRBJ1-5 NA TRBD1 TRBV6-5 TGTGCCAGCAGTCGGACAGGGACTCGCAATCAGCCCCAGCATTTT CASSRTGTRNQPQHF
TRBJ2-7 NA TRBD1 TRBV28 TGTGCCAGCAGTCCCCGCCGGGGACAGGGGGCGGGGGAGCAGTACTTC CASSPRRGQGAGEQYF
TRBJ1-1 many TRBD1 TRBV5-4 TGTGCCAGCAGCTTGGGAGGGACAGGGGAAGCTTTCTTT CASSLGGTGEAFF
TRBJ2-7 few TRBD2 TRBV5-1 TGCGCCAGCAGCTTGGCCGACCAGAGACTAGCGGGATCCCACGAGCAGTACTTC CASSLADQRLAGSHEQYF
TRBJ1-4 few TRBD1 TRBV7-2 TGTGCCAGCAGCCAGGGACAGGGATATGAAAAACTGTTTTTT CASSQGQGYEKLFF
TRBJ2-7 NA TRBD1 TRBV5-1 TGCGCCAGCGGGCCAGGGGGCGCGTTGGGCGAGCAGTACTTC CASGPGGALGEQYF
TRBJ2-5 once NA TRBV29-1 TGCAGCGGGAAACAGGGAGCAGCCGAGACCCAGTACTTC CSGKQGAAETQYF
TRBJ2-1 NA TRBD2 TRBV24-1 TGTGCCACCAGTGGGACTAGCGACTACAATGAGCAGTTCTTC CATSGTSDYNEQFF
TRBJ1-2 NA TRBD1 TRBV11-3 TGTGCCAGCAGCTCTAGGGGGCCCTATGGCTACACCTTC CASSSRGPYGYTF
TRBJ1-2 NA NA TRBV6-1 TGTGCCAGCAGTGATCCCACTGTCAGGGTAGCTGGCTACACCTTC CASSDPTVRVAGYTF
TRBJ2-5 NA NA TRBV12-3/TRBV12-4 TGTGCCAGCAGCACCGGACAAGGAACCCAGTACTTC CASSTGQGTQYF
TRBJ1-2 once TRBD1 TRBV5-4 TGTGCCAGCAGCTTCCAGCAGGGACAGGGGGCTGGCTACACCTTC CASSFQQGQGAGYTF
TRBJ2-3 NA NA TRBV29-1 TGCAGCGTTGACATCACAGATACGCAGTATTTT CSVDITDTQYF
TRBJ1-5 NA TRBD1 TRBV7-2 TGTGCCAGCAGCCCAACACAGGGGGCAGGGCCCCAGCATTTT CASSPTQGAGPQHF
TRBJ2-6 NA NA TRBV27 TGTGCCAGCAGTAAGGCAGGGTCTGGGGCCAACGTCCTGACTTTC CASSKAGSGANVLTF
TRBJ2-3 NA TRBD2 TRBV5-1 TGCGCCAGCAGCTTGGTTGATAGCGGGGAAAGCACAGATACGCAGTATTTT CASSLVDSGESTDTQYF
TRBJ2-3 NA TRBD2 TRBV7-6 TGTGCCAGCAGCGCCGGGACTAGCGGGAGTTTCACAGATACGCAGTATTTT CASSAGTSGSFTDTQYF
TRBJ1-2 NA NA TRBV2 TGTGCCAGCGGCGCGGGGGCATGGTATGGCTACACCTTC CASGAGAWYGYTF
TRBJ2-6 once NA TRBV5-1 TGCGCCAGCAACCGACAGTCCAACTCTGGGGCCAACGTCCTGACTTTC CASNRQSNSGANVLTF
TRBJ2-1 NA TRBD2 TRBV2 TGTGCCAGCAGTTGGACTAGCCATGAGCAGTTCTTC CASSWTSHEQFF
TRBJ1-5 few TRBD1 TRBV6-6 TGTGCCAGCAGTGGCGCCGGGACAGGGGTTCAGCCCCAGCATTTT CASSGAGTGVQPQHF
TRBJ1-1 NA NA TRBV5-8 TGTGCCAGCAGCCCAAAACAGGTTGAAGCTTTCTTT CASSPKQVEAFF
TRBJ1-5 NA TRBD1 TRBV19 TGTGCCAGTAGTCCCCGGACAGGGGAAAAGGATCAGCCCCAGCATTTT CASSPRTGEKDQPQHF
TRBJ1-4 once NA TRBV19 TGTGCCAGCCTCTACCGAGGAGCTAATGAAAAACTGTTTTTT CASLYRGANEKLFF
TRBJ1-2 NA NA TRBV3-1/TRBV3-2 TGTGCCAGCAGCCACAAACCAGACAGTACAGAGGGCTACACCTTC CASSHKPDSTEGYTF
TRBJ2-1 NA TRBD1 TRBV12-5 TGTGCTAGTGGTTTGGACAGGGGCGTCTACGATGAGCAGTTCTTC CASGLDRGVYDEQFF
TRBJ2-2 NA TRBD1 TRBV18 TGTGCCAGCTCACCACGCACCTCACCGGGACAGGGGACCGGGGAGCTGTTTTTT CASSPRTSPGQGTGELFF
TRBJ2-1 NA NA TRBV3-1/TRBV3-2 TGTGCCAGCAGCCTTTCGGTGAGCAATGAGCAGTTCTTC CASSLSVSNEQFF
TRBJ2-1 NA TRBD2 TRBV4-3 TGCGCCAGCAGCCAAGTTGTAGCGGGAGCCTACAATGAGCAGTTCTTC CASSQVVAGAYNEQFF
TRBJ1-3 NA TRBD1 TRBV6-5 TGTGCCAGCAGTTCCCGGACAGGGTCTCGGAACACCATATATTTT CASSSRTGSRNTIYF
TRBJ2-1 NA TRBD2 TRBV6-5 TGTGCCAGCCTGACTAGCGGGGGAAGGAATGAGCAGTTCTTC CASLTSGGRNEQFF
TRBJ2-7 NA TRBD1 TRBV27 TGTGCCAGCAGCAGAGACAGGGGGGGTTACGAGCAGTACTTC CASSRDRGGYEQYF
TRBJ1-2 once NA TRBV19 TGTGCCAGTAGTGTGGACAGATCTTATGGCTACACCTTC CASSVDRSYGYTF
TRBJ1-5 once NA TRBV29-1 TGCAGCGTTGGGGGCGGGGGGAGCAATCAGCCCCAGCATTTT CSVGGGGSNQPQHF
TRBJ1-1 NA NA TRBV18 TGTGCCAGCTCACCTCAAGGGAGGGCTGAAGCTTTCTTT CASSPQGRAEAFF
TRBJ2-1 NA NA TRBV4-1 TGCGCCAGCAGCCACACGGGGGTTACCGGTGAGCAGTTCTTC CASSHTGVTGEQFF
TRBJ2-7 NA TRBD1 TRBV19 TGTGCCAGTAGTGCAACGACAGGGAACGAGCAGTACTTC CASSATTGNEQYF
TRBJ1-3 NA NA TRBV7-2 TGTGCCAGCAGCTTTGCAGGTCCTAACAAAAACACCATATATTTT CASSFAGPNKNTIYF
TRBJ1-2 NA NA TRBV7-2 TGTGCCAGCAGCTTAGCGCCGGGAAATGGCTACACCTTC CASSLAPGNGYTF
TRBJ2-3 NA TRBD1 TRBV24-1 TGTGCCACCAGTGTTACACCGGGACAGGGATTTGCAGATACGCAGTATTTT CATSVTPGQGFADTQYF